Listed below are T cell receptor beta chains from one sample, sequenced in a study of patients and donors after allogeneic stem cell transplantation. From the RT-PCR reads, TCRdb called clonotypes with MiXCR, one entry per CDR3 protein. The sample yields some 960,000 distinct CDR3 sequences, 15% to 20% seen once. Source material: blood, either unsorted or a sorted T cell fraction (not recorded which). These receptors all stem from a human donor who was either an allogeneic HSCT recipient or a stem cell or donor lymphocyte infusion donor (not recorded which). It is not recorded whose cells these are; they may come from a transplant donor. Each CDR3 is given with its conserved first and last residue. The D gene is left open where the match is weak. Some rows have no size entry. The others give once, few or many, or a class for an expanded clone.

.	once	13	TRBJ2-5	TRBV9	CASSEGFAETQYF	TGTGCCAGCAGCGAAGGCTTCGCAGAGACCCAGTACTTC
TRBD1	.	17	TRBJ1-2	TRBV7-9	CASSDGTGWLANYGYTF	TGTGCCAGCAGCGACGGGACAGGGTGGTTAGCTAACTATGGCTACACCTTC
TRBD1	many	14	TRBJ2-7	TRBV12-3/TRBV12-4	CASNLLGTDYEQYF	TGTGCCAGCAACTTACTGGGGACAGACTACGAGCAGTACTTC
.	.	13	TRBJ2-7	TRBV20-1	CSAIVGRGYERYF	TGCAGTGCTATTGTCGGGAGAGGCTACGAGCGGTACTTC
TRBD2	few	15	TRBJ2-7	TRBV9	CASSVTSGSIYEQYF	TGTGCCAGCAGCGTGACTAGCGGGAGTATATACGAGCAGTACTTC
TRBD2	few	13	TRBJ2-7	TRBV5-4	CASSGRVRSEQYF	TGTGCCAGCAGCGGGAGGGTCAGGAGCGAGCAGTACTTC
.	.	14	TRBJ2-7	TRBV5-1	CASSWADGSYEQYF	TGCGCCAGCAGCTGGGCCGACGGCTCCTACGAGCAGTACTTC
.	few	14	TRBJ1-4	TRBV19	CASSGTSINEKLFF	TGTGCCAGTAGCGGGACGTCTATTAATGAAAAACTGTTTTTT
.	.	15	TRBJ2-1	TRBV5-1	CASSLFGSSYNEQFF	TGCGCCAGCAGCTTGTTTGGGAGCTCCTACAATGAGCAGTTCTTC
.	.	16	TRBJ1-1	TRBV5-1	CASSNKGPGLNTEAFF	TGCGCCAGCAGCAACAAGGGACCGGGTTTGAACACTGAAGCTTTCTTT
TRBD2	.	16	TRBJ2-1	TRBV9	CASSVAPGGPLNEQFF	TGTGCCAGCAGCGTAGCCCCGGGAGGGCCGTTGAATGAGCAGTTCTTC
.	many	14	TRBJ2-2	TRBV7-9	CASSPGNVVRELFF	TGTGCCAGCAGTCCCGGGAACGTAGTTCGGGAGCTGTTTTTT
.	many	12	TRBJ1-2	TRBV7-9	CASSSGSYGYTF	TGTGCCAGCAGCTCAGGATCCTATGGCTACACCTTC
TRBD2	.	19	TRBJ2-2	TRBV11-1	CASSWETSGRFLNTGELFF	TGTGCCAGCAGCTGGGAGACTAGCGGGAGGTTCCTAAACACCGGGGAGCTGTTTTTT
TRBD1	once	16	TRBJ1-5	TRBV19	CTSSTFNRGTYQPQHF	TGTACCAGTAGTACCTTTAACAGGGGGACCTATCAGCCCCAGCATTTT
TRBD2	few	15	TRBJ2-1	TRBV7-6	CASSRMGRALDEQFF	TGTGCCAGCAGCAGGATGGGGAGGGCCCTCGATGAGCAGTTCTTC
TRBD1	few	15	TRBJ2-1	TRBV4-1	CASSPGPRGSNEQFF	TGCGCCAGCAGCCCAGGCCCCAGGGGGAGCAATGAGCAGTTCTTC
.	few	14	TRBJ2-5	TRBV12-3/TRBV12-4	CASNRGAGRETQYF	TGTGCCAGCAATCGGGGGGCGGGAAGGGAGACCCAGTACTTC
TRBD2	few	16	TRBJ2-2	TRBV20-1	CSARGVSGANTGELFF	TGCAGTGCTAGAGGGGTTAGCGGGGCGAACACCGGGGAGCTGTTTTTT
TRBD1	.	14	TRBJ2-5	TRBV12-3/TRBV12-4	CASNRDRLAETQYF	TGTGCCAGCAACCGGGACAGGCTTGCAGAGACCCAGTACTTC
TRBD1	.	16	TRBJ2-7	TRBV7-8	CASSPDRLWSSYEQYF	TGTGCCAGCAGCCCGGACAGGCTTTGGAGTTCCTACGAGCAGTACTTC
.	.	15	TRBJ2-7	TRBV9	CASSVEARWTYEQYF	TGTGCCAGCAGCGTAGAGGCAAGGTGGACCTACGAGCAGTACTTC
TRBD2	.	13	TRBJ2-7	TRBV6-1	CASSRAREDEQYF	TGTGCCAGCTCCCGGGCGCGGGAGGACGAGCAGTACTTC
.	few	14	TRBJ2-2	TRBV20-1	CSAREGGRTGELFF	TGCAGTGCTAGAGAAGGAGGGCGGACCGGGGAGCTGTTTTTT
.	few	12	TRBJ2-3	TRBV20-1	CSAPRLPDTQYF	TGCAGTGCGCCTAGACTCCCAGATACGCAGTATTTT
.	few	15	TRBJ1-6	TRBV9	CASSRGGQPNSPLHF	TGTGCCAGCAGTCGGGGAGGGCAACCGAATTCACCCCTCCACTTT
.	.	12	TRBJ1-2	TRBV20-1	CSASNGKDGYTF	TGCAGTGCTAGCAACGGCAAAGATGGCTACACCTTC
.	.	13	TRBJ2-3	TRBV12-3/TRBV12-4	CASSLKGIDTQYF	TGTGCCAGCAGTTTGAAGGGTATAGATACGCAGTATTTT
.	.	16	TRBJ1-5	TRBV20-1	CSAAMTVAPHNQPQHF	TGCAGTGCTGCAATGACAGTGGCCCCCCACAATCAGCCCCAGCATTTT
.	.	15	TRBJ2-5	TRBV3-1	CASSQEGRKQETQYF	TGTGCCAGCAGCCAAGAGGGACGGAAACAAGAGACCCAGTACTTC
.	few	16	TRBJ1-3	TRBV5-1	CASSFLDSSPGNTIYF	TGCGCCAGCAGCTTCCTTGACAGCTCCCCTGGAAACACCATATATTTT
TRBD2	.	12	TRBJ2-5	TRBV30	CAWMGGGETQYF	TGTGCCTGGATGGGGGGAGGGGAGACCCAGTACTTC
.	.	12	TRBJ2-7	TRBV7-9	CASSFPLGEQYF	TGTGCCAGCAGCTTCCCCCTGGGGGAGCAGTACTTC
TRBD2	few	15	TRBJ2-1	TRBV10-3	CAISILAGGPSEQFF	TGTGCCATCAGCATATTAGCGGGGGGGCCTAGTGAGCAGTTCTTC
.	.	13	TRBJ2-1	TRBV29-1	CSVGVSELGEQFF	TGCAGCGTCGGGGTGTCGGAGCTCGGTGAGCAGTTCTTC
.	few	15	TRBJ1-5	TRBV20-1	CSAKMGGAGNQPQHF	TGCAGTGCTAAAATGGGGGGCGCGGGCAATCAGCCCCAGCATTTT
.	many	17	TRBJ1-1	TRBV4-3	CASSPNQVTGRDTEAFF	TGCGCCAGCAGCCCTAATCAGGTTACAGGGAGGGACACTGAAGCTTTCTTT
TRBD2	.	15	TRBJ2-1	TRBV11-1	CASSLKRLAADEQFF	TGTGCCAGCAGCTTGAAGAGACTAGCGGCCGATGAGCAGTTCTTC
.	.	17	TRBJ2-6	TRBV5-8	CASSARDGRSGANVLTF	TGTGCCAGCAGCGCCCGGGACGGTCGATCTGGGGCCAACGTCCTGACTTTC
.	few	15	TRBJ2-3	TRBV6-5	CASSYSGGYTDTQYF	TGTGCCAGCAGTTACTCGGGCGGGTACACAGATACGCAGTATTTT
TRBD1	.	17	TRBJ1-1	TRBV4-3	CASSPRIYGTGDTEAFF	TGCGCCAGCAGCCCAAGAATATATGGGACAGGGGACACTGAAGCTTTCTTT
.	.	15	TRBJ2-5	TRBV28	CASSFTGTAQETQYF	TGTGCCAGCAGTTTTACAGGGACTGCCCAAGAGACCCAGTACTTC
TRBD1	.	13	TRBJ1-1	TRBV5-1	CASSLPDRGPAFF	TGCGCCAGCAGCTTGCCGGACAGGGGGCCAGCTTTCTTT
TRBD1	.	16	TRBJ1-1	TRBV6-5	CASSYSGQGVWTEAFF	TGTGCCAGCAGTTACTCGGGACAGGGGGTTTGGACTGAAGCTTTCTTT
TRBD1	many	13	TRBJ2-1	TRBV29-1	CSVERDRNNEQFF	TGCAGCGTTGAAAGGGACAGGAATAATGAGCAGTTCTTC
.	few	14	TRBJ1-1	TRBV12-3/TRBV12-4	CASGSWGQNTEAFF	TGTGCCAGCGGGTCATGGGGACAGAACACTGAAGCTTTCTTT